This T cell receptor beta chain is drawn from a study of T-cell memory formation after mild COVID-19. Whole-study findings and limits: Contracting CD4+ clones sat mainly in CM and EM; CD8+ in EMRA. In pre-infection memory, a portion of responding clones appeared, which suggested that cross-reactive memory joined. Clones contracting across day 15 to 85 had a balanced CD4/CD8 profile; later expanding clones leaned CD4+.

Only a few counts were recorded for this clonotype. Its matching antigen is unknown. 5'RACE with constant-segment primers built TCRalpha and TCRbeta cDNA libraries with UMIs. TCRdb fed the 5' RACE reads into MiXCR, producing one record per CDR3 protein. The profile shows approximately 290,000 distinct CDR3 sequences, less than 9.5% of them singletons. This CDR3 region has 14 residues. Unmatched junction bases numbered 9, after V lost 8 bases and J lost 3 bases. CDR1 MNHEY and CDR2 SMNVEV come from the germline V gene (reference sequence). The chain recombines TRBV27 with TRBJ2-7, with 8 bases aligning to TRBD2. Material: PBMCs or a T cell subset sorted from them (not recorded which). This clonotype was obtained from a man younger than 35 who had mild COVID-19 (a few samples of this study predate the infection). Cell type and time point are not known. CDR3 loop: CASGAAGDHYEQYV. DNA for the CDR3: TGTGCCAGCGGGGCAGCGGGGGATCACTACGAGCAGTACGTC.